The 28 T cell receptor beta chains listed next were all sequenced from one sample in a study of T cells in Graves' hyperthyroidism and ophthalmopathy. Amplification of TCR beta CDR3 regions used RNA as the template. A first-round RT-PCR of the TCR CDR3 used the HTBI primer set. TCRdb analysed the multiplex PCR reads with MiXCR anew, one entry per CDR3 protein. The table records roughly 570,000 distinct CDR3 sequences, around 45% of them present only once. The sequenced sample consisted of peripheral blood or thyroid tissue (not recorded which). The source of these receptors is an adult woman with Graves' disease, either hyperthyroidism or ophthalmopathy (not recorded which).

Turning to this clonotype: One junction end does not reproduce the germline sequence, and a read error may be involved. The CDR3 reads CASSILSANTEAF. DNA of the CDR3: TGTGCCAGTAGTATTCTTTCAGCAAACACTGAAGCTTTC. This chain uses TRBV19 with TRBJ2-6; D call uncertain. CDR1 is LNHDA and CDR2 is SQIVND in the germline V gene (reference sequence). The CDR3 consists of 13 residues.

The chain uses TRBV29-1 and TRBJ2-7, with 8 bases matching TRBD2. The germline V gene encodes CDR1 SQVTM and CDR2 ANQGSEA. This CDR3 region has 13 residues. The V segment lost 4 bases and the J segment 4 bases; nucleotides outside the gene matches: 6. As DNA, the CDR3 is TGCAGCGTTGGAACGGGGGGGGAATACGAGCAGTACTTC. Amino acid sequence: CSVGTGGEYEQYF.

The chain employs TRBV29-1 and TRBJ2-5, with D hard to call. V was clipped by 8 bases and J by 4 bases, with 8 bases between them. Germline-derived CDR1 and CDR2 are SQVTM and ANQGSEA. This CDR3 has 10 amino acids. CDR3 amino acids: CSSLTETQYF. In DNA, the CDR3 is TGCAGCTCACTCACAGAGACCCAGTACTTC.

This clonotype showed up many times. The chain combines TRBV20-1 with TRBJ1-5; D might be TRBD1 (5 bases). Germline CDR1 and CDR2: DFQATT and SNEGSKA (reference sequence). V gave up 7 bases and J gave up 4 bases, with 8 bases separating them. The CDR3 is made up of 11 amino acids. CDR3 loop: CSVRGNQPQHF. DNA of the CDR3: TGCAGTGTTCGGGGGAATCAGCCCCAGCATTTT.

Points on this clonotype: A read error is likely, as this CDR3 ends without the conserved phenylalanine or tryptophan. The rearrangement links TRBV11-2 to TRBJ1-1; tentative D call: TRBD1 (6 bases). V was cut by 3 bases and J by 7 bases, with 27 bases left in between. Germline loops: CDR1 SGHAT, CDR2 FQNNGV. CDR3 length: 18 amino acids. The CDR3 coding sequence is TGTGCCAGCAGCTTTTCTCTGGACAGAAGATTAGGGGATGTTGAAGCTTTCCTT. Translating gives CASSFSLDRRLGDVEAFL.

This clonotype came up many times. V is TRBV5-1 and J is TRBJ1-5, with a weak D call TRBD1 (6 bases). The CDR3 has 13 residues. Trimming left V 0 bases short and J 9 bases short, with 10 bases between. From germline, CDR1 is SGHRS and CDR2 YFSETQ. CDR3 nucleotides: TGCGCCAGCAGCTTGGAAGGAGGGGGGCCCCAGCATTTT. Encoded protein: CASSLEGGGPQHF.

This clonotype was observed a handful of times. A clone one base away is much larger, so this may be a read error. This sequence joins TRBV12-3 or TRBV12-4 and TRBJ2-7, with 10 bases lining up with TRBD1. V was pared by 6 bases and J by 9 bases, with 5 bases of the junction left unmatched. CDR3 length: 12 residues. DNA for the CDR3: TGTGCCAGCAGGGACAGGGGGAGGGGGCAGTACTTC. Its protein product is CASRDRGRGQYF.

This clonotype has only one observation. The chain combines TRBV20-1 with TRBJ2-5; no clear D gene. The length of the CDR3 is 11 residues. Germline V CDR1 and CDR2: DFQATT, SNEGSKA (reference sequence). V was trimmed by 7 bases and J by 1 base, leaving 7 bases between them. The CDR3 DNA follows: TGCAGTGTCAGAGGCCAAGAGACCCAGTACTTC. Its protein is CSVRGQETQYF.

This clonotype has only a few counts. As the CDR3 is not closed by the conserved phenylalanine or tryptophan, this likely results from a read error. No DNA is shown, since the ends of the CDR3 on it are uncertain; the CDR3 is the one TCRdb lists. CDR3 amino acids: CASSQVGTSGRLYL. The V call is TRBV4-2, the J call TRBJ2-7; TRBD2, the table's D call, was not compared with the DNA. Inclusive of both ends, the CDR3 amounts to 14 amino acids. CDR1 is LGHNA, CDR2 YNFKEQ, per germline.

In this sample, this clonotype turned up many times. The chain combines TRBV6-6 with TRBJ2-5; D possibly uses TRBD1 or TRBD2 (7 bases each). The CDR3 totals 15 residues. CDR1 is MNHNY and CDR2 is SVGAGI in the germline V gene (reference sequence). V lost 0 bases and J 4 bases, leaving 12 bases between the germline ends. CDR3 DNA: TGTGCCAGCAGTTACTCGGCCAGGGGGGGAGAGACCCAGTACTTC. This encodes CASSYSARGGETQYF.

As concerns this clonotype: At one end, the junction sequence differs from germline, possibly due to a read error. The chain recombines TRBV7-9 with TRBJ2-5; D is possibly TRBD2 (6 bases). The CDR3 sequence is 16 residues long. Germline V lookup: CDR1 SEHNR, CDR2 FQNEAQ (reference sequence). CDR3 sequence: CASALLRVGGGETQYF. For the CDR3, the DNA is TGCGCCAGCGCGCTGCTCCGAGTGGGGGGAGGAGAGACCCAGTACTTC.

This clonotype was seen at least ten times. The CDR3 loop reads CASSFRTGVGEQYF. As DNA, the CDR3 is TGTGCCAGCAGCTTCCGGACAGGGGTAGGCGAGCAGTACTTC. The chain couples TRBV7-6 to TRBJ2-7; 9 nucleotides line up with TRBD1. This CDR3 spans 14 amino acids. Germline loops: CDR1 SGHVS, CDR2 FNYEAQ. V dropped 3 bases and J dropped 6; count of bases not matched to a gene: 6.

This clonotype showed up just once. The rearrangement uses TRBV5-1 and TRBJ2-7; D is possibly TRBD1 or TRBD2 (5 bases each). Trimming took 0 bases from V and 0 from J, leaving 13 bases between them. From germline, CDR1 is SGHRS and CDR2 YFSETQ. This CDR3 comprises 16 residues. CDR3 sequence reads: CASSLEWGNPSYEQYF. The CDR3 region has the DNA TGCGCCAGCAGCTTGGAATGGGGGAATCCCTCCTACGAGCAGTACTTC.

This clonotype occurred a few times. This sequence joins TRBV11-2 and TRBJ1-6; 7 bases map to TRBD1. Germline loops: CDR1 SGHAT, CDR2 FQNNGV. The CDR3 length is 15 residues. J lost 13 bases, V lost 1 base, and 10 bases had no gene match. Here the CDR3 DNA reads TGTGCCAGCAGCTTAGCCGGGACAGACACAAGCCCCCTCCACTTT. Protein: CASSLAGTDTSPLHF.

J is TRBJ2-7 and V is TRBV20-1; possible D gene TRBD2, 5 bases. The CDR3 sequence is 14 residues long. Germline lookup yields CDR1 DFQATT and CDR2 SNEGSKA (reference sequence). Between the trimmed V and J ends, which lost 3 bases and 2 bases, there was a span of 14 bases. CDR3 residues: CSARPPGITYEQYF. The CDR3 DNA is TGCAGTGCTAGGCCGCCGGGAATAACCTACGAGCAGTACTTC.

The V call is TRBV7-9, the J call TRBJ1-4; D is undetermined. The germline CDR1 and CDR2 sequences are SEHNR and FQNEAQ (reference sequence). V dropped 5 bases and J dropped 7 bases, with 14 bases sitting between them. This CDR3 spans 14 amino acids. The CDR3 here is CASSRSRFGEKLFF. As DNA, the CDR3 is TGTGCCAGCAGCCGCAGCAGGTTTGGTGAAAAACTGTTTTTT.

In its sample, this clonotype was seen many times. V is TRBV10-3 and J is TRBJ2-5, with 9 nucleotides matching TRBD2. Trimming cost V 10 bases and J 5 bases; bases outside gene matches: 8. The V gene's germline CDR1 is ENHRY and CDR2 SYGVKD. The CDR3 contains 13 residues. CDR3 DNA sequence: TGTGCCACTTTTAGCGGGAGAGGGGAGACCCAGTACTTC. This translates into CATFSGRGETQYF.

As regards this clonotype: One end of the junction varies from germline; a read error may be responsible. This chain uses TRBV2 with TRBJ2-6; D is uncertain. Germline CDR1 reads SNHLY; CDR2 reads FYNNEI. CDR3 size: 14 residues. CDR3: CANSLYSGANVLTF. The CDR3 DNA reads TGTGCCAACAGTCTTTACTCTGGGGCCAACGTCCTGACTTTC.

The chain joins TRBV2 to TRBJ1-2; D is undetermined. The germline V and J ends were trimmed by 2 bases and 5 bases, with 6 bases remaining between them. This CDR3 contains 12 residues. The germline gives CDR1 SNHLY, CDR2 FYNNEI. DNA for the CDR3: TGTGCCAGCAGTGAAATGGGTTATGGCTACACCTTC. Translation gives CASSEMGYGYTF.

CDR3 sequence reads: CASTWKGLSRVSGYTF. The CDR3 DNA sequence: TGTGCCAGTACCTGGAAGGGTTTGTCTCGTGTTAGTGGCTACACCTTC. V gene TRBV19 combines with J gene TRBJ1-2; D unclear. CDR1 is LNHDA and CDR2 is SQIVND in the germline V gene (reference sequence). The ends were cut back, 7 bases at V and 7 bases at J, with 25 bases in the middle. The length of the CDR3 is 16 residues.

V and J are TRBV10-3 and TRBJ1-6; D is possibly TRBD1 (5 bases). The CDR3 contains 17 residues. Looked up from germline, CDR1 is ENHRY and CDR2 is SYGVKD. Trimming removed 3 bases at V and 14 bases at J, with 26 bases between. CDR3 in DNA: TGTGCCATCAGTGACGACAGCCCTATACCGGGGCCCGATACCCTCCACTTT. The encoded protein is CAISDDSPIPGPDTLHF.

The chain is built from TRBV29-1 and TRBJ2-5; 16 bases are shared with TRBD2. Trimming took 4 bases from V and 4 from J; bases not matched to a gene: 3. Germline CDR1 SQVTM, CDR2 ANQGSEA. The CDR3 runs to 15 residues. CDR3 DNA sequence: TGCAGCGTTGGGGGGACTAGCGGGAGGGGAGAGACCCAGTACTTC. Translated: CSVGGTSGRGETQYF.

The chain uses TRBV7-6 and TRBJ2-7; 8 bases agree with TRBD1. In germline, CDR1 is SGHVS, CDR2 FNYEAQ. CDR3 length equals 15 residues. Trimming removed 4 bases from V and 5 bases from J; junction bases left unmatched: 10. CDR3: CASSSSQGAVHEQYF. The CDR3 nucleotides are TGTGCCAGCAGCTCCTCGCAGGGGGCGGTCCACGAGCAGTACTTC.

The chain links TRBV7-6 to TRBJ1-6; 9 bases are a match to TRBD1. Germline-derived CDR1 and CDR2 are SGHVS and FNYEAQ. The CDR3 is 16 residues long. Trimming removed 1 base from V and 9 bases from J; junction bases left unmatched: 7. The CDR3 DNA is TGTGCCAGCAGCTTAGAACCGGGACAGGGTACTTCACCCCTCCACTTT. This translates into CASSLEPGQGTSPLHF.

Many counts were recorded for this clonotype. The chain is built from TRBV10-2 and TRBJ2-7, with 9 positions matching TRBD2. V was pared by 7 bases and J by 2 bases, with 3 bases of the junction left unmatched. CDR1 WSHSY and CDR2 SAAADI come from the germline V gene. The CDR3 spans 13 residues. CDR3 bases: TGCGCCAGCAAACCTAGCGGGACCTACGAGCAGTACTTC. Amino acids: CASKPSGTYEQYF.

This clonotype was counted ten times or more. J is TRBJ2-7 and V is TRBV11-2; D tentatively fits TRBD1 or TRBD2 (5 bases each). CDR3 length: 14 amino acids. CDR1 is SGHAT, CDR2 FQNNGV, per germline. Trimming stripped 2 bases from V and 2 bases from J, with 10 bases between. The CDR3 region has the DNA TGTGCCAGCAGCTTACCCGGGACGCCCTACGAGCAGTACTTC. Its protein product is CASSLPGTPYEQYF.

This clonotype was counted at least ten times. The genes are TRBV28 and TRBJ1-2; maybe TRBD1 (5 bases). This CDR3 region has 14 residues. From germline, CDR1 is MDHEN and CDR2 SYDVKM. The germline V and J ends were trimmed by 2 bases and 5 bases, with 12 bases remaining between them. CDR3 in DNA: TGTGCCAGCAGTTTAGGGACGGCTGTTTATGGCTACACCTTC. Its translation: CASSLGTAVYGYTF.

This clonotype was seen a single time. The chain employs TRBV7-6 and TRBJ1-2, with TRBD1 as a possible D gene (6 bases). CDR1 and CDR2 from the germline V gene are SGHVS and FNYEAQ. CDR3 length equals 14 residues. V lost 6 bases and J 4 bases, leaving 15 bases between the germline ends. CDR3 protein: CASSDAGESYGYTF. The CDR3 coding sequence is TGTGCCAGCAGTGACGCAGGGGAGAGCTATGGCTACACCTTC.